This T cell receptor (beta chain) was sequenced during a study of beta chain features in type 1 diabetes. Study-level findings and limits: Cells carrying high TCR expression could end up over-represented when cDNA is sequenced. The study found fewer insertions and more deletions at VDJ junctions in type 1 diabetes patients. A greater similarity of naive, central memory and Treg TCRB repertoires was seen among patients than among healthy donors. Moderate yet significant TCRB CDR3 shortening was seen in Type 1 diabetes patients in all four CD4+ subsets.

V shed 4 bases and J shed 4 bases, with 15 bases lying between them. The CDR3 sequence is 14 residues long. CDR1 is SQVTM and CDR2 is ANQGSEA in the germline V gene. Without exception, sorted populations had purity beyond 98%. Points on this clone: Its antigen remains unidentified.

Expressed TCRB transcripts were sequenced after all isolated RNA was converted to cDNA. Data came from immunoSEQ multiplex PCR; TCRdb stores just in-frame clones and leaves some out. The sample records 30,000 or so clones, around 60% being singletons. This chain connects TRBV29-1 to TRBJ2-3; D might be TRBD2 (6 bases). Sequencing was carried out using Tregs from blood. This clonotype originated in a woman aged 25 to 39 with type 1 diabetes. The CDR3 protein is CSVGGARESDTQYF. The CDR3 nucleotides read TGCAGCGTTGGTGGGGCCCGGGAGTCAGATACGCAGTATTTT.